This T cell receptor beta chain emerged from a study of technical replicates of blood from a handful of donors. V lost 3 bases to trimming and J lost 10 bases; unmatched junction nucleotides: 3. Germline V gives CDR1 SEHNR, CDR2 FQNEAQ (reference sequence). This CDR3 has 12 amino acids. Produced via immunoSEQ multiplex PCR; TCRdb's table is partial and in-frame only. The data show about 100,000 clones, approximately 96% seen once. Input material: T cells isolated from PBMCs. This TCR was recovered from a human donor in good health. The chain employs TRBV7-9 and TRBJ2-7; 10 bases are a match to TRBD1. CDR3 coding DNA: TGTGCCAGCAGCTTGGACAGGGGGAGTCAGTACTTC. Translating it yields CASSLDRGSQYF.